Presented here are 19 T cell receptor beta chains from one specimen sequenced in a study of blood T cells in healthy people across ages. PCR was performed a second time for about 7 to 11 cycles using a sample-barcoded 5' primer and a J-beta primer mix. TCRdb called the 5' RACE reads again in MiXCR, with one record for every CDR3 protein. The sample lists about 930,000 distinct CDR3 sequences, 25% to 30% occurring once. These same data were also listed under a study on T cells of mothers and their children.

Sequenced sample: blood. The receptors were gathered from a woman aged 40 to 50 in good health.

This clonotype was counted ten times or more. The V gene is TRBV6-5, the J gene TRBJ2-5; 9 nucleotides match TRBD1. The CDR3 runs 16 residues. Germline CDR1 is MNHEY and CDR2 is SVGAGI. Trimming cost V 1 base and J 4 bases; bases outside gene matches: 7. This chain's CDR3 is CASSYYSGQGGETQYF. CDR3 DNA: TGTGCCAGCAGTTACTATTCGGGACAGGGTGGAGAGACCCAGTACTTC.

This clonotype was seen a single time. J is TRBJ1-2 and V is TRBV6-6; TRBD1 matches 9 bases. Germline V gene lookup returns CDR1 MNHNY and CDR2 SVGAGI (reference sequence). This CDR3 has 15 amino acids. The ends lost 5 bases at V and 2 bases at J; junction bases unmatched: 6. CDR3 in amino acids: CASSDAGTGNYGYTF. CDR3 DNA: TGTGCCAGCAGTGACGCCGGGACAGGGAACTATGGCTACACCTTC.

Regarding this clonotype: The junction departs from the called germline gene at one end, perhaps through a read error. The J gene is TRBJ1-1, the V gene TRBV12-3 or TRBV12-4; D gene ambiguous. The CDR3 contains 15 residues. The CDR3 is CASSSRRNSNTGAFF. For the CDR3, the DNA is TGTGCCAGCAGCTCCCGACGAAATTCGAACACTGGAGCTTTCTTT.

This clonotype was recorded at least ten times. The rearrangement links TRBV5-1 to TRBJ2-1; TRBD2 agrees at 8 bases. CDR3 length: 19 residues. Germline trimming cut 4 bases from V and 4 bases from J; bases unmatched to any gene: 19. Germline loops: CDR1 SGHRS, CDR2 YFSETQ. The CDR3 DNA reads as TGCGCCAGCAGCGGTGGGGCGAACACGGGGGGGCGAGGGTACAATGAGCAGTTCTTC. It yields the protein CASSGGANTGGRGYNEQFF.

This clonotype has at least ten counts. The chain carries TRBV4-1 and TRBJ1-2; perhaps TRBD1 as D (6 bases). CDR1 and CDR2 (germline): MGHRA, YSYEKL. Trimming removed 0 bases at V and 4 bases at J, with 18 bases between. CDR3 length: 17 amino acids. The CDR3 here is CASSQEVQGSFSYGYTF. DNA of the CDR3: TGCGCCAGCAGCCAAGAGGTGCAGGGGAGTTTCAGCTATGGCTACACCTTC.

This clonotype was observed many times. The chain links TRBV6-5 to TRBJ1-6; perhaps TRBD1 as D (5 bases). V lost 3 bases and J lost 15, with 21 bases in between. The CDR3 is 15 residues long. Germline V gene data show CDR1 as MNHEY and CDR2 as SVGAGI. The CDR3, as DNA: TGTGCCAGCAGTTATAATCCAGGGTATGGGGCCAACCTCCACTTT. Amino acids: CASSYNPGYGANLHF.

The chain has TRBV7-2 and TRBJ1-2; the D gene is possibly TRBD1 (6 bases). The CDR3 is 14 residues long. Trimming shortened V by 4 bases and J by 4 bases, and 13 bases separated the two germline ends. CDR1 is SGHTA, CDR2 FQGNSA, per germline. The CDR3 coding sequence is TGTGCCAGCAGCTCCAAGGGGGATTCCTATGGCTACACCTTC. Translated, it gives CASSSKGDSYGYTF.

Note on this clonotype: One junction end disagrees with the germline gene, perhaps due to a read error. DNA for the CDR3: TGCGCCAGCAGCTTCCTGTCCCCGGACAGGGGTGTTCATGGGGCCAACGTCCCGACTTTC. This sequence encodes CASSFLSPDRGVHGANVPTF. The gene calls are TRBV5-1 and TRBJ2-6, with 9 bases identical to TRBD1. The CDR3 contains 20 residues. From germline, CDR1 is SGHRS and CDR2 YFSETQ.

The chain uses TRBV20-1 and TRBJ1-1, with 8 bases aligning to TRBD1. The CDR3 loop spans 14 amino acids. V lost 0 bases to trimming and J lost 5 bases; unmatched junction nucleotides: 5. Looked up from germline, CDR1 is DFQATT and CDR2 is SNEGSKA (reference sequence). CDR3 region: CSAREGTGRTEAFF. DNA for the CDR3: TGCAGTGCTAGAGAAGGGACAGGTAGGACTGAAGCTTTCTTT.

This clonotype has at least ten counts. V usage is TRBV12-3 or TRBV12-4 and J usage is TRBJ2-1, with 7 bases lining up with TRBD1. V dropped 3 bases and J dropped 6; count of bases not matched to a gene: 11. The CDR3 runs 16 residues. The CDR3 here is CASSFREGAGGNEQFF. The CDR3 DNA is TGTGCCAGCAGTTTCCGCGAGGGGGCTGGAGGCAATGAGCAGTTCTTC.

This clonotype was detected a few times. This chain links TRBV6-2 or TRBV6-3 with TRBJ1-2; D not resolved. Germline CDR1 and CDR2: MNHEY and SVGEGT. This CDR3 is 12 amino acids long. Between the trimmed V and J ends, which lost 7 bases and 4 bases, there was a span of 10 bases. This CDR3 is CASNSDGYGYTF. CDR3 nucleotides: TGTGCCAGCAATTCCGACGGCTATGGCTACACCTTC.

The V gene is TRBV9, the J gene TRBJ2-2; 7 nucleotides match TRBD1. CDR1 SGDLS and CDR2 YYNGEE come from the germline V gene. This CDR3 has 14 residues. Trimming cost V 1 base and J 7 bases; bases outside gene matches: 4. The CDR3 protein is CASSVKGGGGELFF. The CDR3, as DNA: TGTGCCAGCAGCGTAAAAGGGGGCGGCGGGGAGCTGTTTTTT.

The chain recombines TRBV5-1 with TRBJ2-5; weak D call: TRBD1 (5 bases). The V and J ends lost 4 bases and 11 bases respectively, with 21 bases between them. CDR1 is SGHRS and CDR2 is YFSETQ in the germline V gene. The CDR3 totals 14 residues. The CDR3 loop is CASSVKQESGEQYF. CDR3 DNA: TGCGCCAGCAGCGTAAAACAGGAGTCCGGTGAGCAGTACTTC.

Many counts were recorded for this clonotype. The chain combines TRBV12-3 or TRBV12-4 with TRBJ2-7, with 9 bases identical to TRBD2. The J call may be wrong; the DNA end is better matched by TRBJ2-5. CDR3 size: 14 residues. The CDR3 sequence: CASSLGTSIETQYF. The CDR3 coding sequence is TGTGCCAGCAGTTTGGGGACTAGCATTGAGACCCAGTACTTC.

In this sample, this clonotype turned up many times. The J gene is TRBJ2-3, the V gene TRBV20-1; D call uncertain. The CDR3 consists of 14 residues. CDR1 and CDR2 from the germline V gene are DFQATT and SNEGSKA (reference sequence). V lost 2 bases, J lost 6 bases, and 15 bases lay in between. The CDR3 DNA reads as TGCAGTGCTAGAATATCCGCAGGTGGCGATACGCAGTATTTT. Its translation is CSARISAGGDTQYF.

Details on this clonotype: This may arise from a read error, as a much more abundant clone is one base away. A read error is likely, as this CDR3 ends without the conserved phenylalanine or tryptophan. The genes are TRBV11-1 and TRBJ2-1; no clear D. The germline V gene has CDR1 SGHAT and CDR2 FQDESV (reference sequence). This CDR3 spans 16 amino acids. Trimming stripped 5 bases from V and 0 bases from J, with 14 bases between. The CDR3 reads CASSLTSGSSYNEQFL. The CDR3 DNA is TGTGCCAGCAGCCTCACGTCTGGGTCCTCCTACAATGAGCAGTTCCTC.

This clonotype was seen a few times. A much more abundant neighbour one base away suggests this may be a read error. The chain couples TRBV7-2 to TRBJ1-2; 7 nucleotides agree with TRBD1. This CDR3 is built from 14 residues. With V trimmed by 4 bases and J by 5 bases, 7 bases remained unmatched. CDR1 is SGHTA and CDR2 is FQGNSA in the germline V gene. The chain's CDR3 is CASSSGGRGYGYTF. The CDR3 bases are TGTGCCAGCAGCTCAGGCGGCAGGGGGTATGGCTACACCTTC. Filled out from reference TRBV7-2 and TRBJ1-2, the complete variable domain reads GAGVSQSPSNKVTEKGKDVELRCDPISGHTALYWYRQSLGQGLEFLIYFQGNSAPDKSGLPSDRFSAERTGGSVSTLTIQRTQQEDSAVYLCASSSGGRGYGYTFGSGTRLTVV.

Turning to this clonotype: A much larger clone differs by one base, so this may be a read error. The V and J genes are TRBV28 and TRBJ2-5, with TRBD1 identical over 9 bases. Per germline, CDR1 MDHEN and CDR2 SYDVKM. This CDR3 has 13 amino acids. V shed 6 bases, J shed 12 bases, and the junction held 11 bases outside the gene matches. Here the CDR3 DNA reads TGTGCCAGCAGGACAGGGGGTGCCCAATGGGAGTACTTC. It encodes CASRTGGAQWEYF.

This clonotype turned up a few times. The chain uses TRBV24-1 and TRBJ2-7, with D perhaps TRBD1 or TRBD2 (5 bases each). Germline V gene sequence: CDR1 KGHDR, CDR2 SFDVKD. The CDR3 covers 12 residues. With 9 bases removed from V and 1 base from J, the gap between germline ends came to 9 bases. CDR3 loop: CATGDGSYEQYF. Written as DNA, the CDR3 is TGTGCCACCGGGGACGGATCCTACGAGCAGTACTTC.